The sequence of this TCR beta chain was determined in a study of cytomegalovirus exposure and HLA in healthy donors. Whole-study context: Earlier, about 180 million T cells were analyzed, and 117 million unique TCR beta sequences were found among them. Of all 400 or so donors who were genotyped, 75% to 90% belonged to the Caucasian-associated ancestry cluster. Study outcomes and limitations: Presence/absence analyses assumed roughly uniform sequencing depth across donors, which may not hold.

Concerning this clone itself: Its specificity is not known. At one boundary the junction diverges from the germline segment, which might be a read error.

In the PCR, 60 Vbeta and 13 Jbeta primers were used. Assay used: immunoSEQ multiplex PCR; TCRdb lists only in-frame clones, some missing. The sample records tens of thousands of clones, 70% to 80% being singletons. At sampling all donors were nominally healthy, likely with unrecorded immune exposures. CDR1 is SEHNR and CDR2 is FQNEAQ in the germline V gene (reference sequence). The CDR3 extends over 13 amino acids. V is TRBV7-9 and J is TRBJ1-4; D unresolved. The sample comprised PBMCs. This clonotype was obtained from a woman aged 55-70 years in good health and CMV-seropositive. CDR3 in amino acids: CSSLLSGAEKLFF. The CDR3 nucleotides read TGTTCCAGCCTCCTCAGCGGTGCGGAAAAACTGTTTTTT.